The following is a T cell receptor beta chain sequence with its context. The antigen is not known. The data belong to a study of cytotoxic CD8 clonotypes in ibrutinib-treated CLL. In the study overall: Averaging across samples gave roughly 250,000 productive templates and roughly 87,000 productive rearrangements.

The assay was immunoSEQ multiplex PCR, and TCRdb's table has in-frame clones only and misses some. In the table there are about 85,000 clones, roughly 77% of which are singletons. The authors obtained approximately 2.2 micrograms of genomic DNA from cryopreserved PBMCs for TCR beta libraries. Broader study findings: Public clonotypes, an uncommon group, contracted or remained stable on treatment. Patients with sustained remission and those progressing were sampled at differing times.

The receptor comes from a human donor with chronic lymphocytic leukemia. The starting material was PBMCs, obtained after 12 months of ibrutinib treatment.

The CDR3 loop is CASSYSGPSYEQYF. CDR3 DNA: TGTGCCAGCAGTTACTCAGGGCCATCCTACGAGCAGTACTTC. The chain employs TRBV6-6 and TRBJ2-7; D unresolved. Germline V gives CDR1 MNHNY, CDR2 SVGAGI (reference sequence). Trimming shortened V by 0 bases and J by 1 base, and 7 bases separated the two germline ends. The CDR3 sequence is 14 residues long.